This entry lists 28 T cell receptor beta chains sequenced from one sample in a study of beta chain features in type 1 diabetes. General study points: Patients with Type 1 diabetes showed moderately but significantly shorter TCRB CDR3s in all four CD4+ subsets.

Expressed TCRB transcripts were sequenced after all isolated RNA was converted to cDNA. TCRdb's copy holds only in-frame clones and misses some; the assay was immunoSEQ multiplex PCR. The repertoire holds a few hundred thousand clones, approximately 14% seen once, with roughly 0.02% in the top ten. Antigen specificity for these receptors is unknown. The sequenced sample was naive CD4+ T cells from blood. The source is a man aged 30 to 45 with type 1 diabetes.

CDR3 nucleotide sequence: TGCGCCAGCAGCTTATTCGGGACAGGGTACTCACCCCTCCACTTT. Amino acid sequence: CASSLFGTGYSPLHF. The chain has TRBV5-1 and TRBJ1-6, with 9 bases fitting TRBD1. The CDR3 has 15 residues. Trimming removed 2 bases from V and 10 bases from J; junction bases left unmatched: 7. Germline-derived CDR1 and CDR2 are SGHRS and YFSETQ.

This clone was seen a few times. The genes are TRBV18 and TRBJ2-7, with D tentatively TRBD1 (6 bases). The CDR3 totals 14 residues. In germline, CDR1 is KGHSH, CDR2 LQKENI. Between the trimmed V and J ends, which lost 1 base and 2 bases, there was a span of 9 bases. CDR3 amino acids: CASSPRGTPYEQYF. The CDR3 region has the DNA TGTGCCAGCTCACCACGGGGGACACCCTACGAGCAGTACTTC.

This clone was found a few times. The V call is TRBV19, the J call TRBJ2-1; no clear D. Germline V gene lookup returns CDR1 LNHDA and CDR2 SQIVND (reference sequence). Trimming left V 5 bases short and J 0 bases short, with 14 bases between. The CDR3 is 16 amino acids. The CDR3 sequence is CASSPIRLGSYNEQFF. In nucleotides, the CDR3 is TGTGCCAGTAGTCCTATTAGACTTGGCTCCTACAATGAGCAGTTCTTC.

V is TRBV11-2 and J is TRBJ2-1; D unresolved. Trimming removed 3 bases at V and 6 bases at J, with 9 bases between. CDR1 SGHAT and CDR2 FQNNGV come from the germline V gene. The CDR3 has 13 amino acids. The CDR3 bases are TGTGCCAGCAGCTTGGCCGGGTCCAATGAGCAGTTCTTC. It codes for CASSLAGSNEQFF.

This sequence joins TRBV5-1 and TRBJ1-4; 7 bases map to TRBD1. This CDR3 comprises 14 residues. Germline loops: CDR1 SGHRS, CDR2 YFSETQ. J lost 5 bases, V lost 4 bases, and 5 bases had no gene match. The CDR3 DNA reads as TGCGCCAGCAGCATAACACAGGGGAATGAAAAACTGTTTTTT. Its protein product is CASSITQGNEKLFF.

The chain recombines TRBV25-1 with TRBJ2-5; 7 bases are a match to TRBD1. J was trimmed by 5 bases and V by 1 base; bases with no gene match: 10. This CDR3 contains 16 residues. Germline assignment: CDR1 MGHDK and CDR2 SYGVNS. In DNA form, the CDR3 reads TGTGCCAGCAGTGAATGGGACAGCGTCCACCTTGAGACCCAGTACTTC. This gives the protein CASSEWDSVHLETQYF.

A remark on this clone: This specimen includes other DNA sequences encoding the same CDR3. This sequence joins TRBV5-4 and TRBJ2-3, with TRBD2 matching 8 bases. The ends lost 3 bases at V and 2 bases at J; junction bases unmatched: 8. The CDR3 sequence is 16 residues long. Germline loops: CDR1 SGHNT, CDR2 YYREEE (reference sequence). The CDR3 region is CASSSGLAGTTDTQYF. CDR3 bases: TGTGCCAGCAGCTCCGGATTAGCGGGAACCACAGATACGCAGTATTTT.

This rearrangement joins TRBV7-9 to TRBJ2-7; the D gene is possibly TRBD1 (5 bases). Germline loops: CDR1 SEHNR, CDR2 FQNEAQ (reference sequence). CDR3 length: 14 residues. Trimming shortened V by 5 bases and J by 2 bases, and 13 bases separated the two germline ends. The CDR3 DNA reads as TGTGCCAGCAGCCAGCTCGACAGCCCCTACGAGCAGTACTTC. It translates to CASSQLDSPYEQYF.

This clone was counted only a few times. The J gene is TRBJ1-1, the V gene TRBV28, with D maybe TRBD1 (6 bases). The germline CDR1 and CDR2 sequences are MDHEN and SYDVKM. V was trimmed by 10 bases and J by 5 bases, leaving 20 bases between them. The CDR3 covers 14 residues. This CDR3 reads CATRVGAWGTEAFF. Written as DNA, the CDR3 is TGTGCCACCAGAGTGGGGGCCTGGGGGACTGAAGCTTTCTTT.

This clone occurred a few times. The V call is TRBV5-1, the J call TRBJ2-2; tentative D call: TRBD1 (6 bases). This CDR3 is 15 amino acids long. From germline, CDR1 is SGHRS and CDR2 YFSETQ. V shed 4 bases and J shed 2 bases, with 12 bases lying between them. CDR3 sequence (DNA): TGCGCCAGCAGCCGGGGACAAGCAAACACCGGGGAGCTGTTTTTT. Protein sequence: CASSRGQANTGELFF.

In its sample, this clone was seen a few times. The chain couples TRBV5-4 to TRBJ2-5, with 11 bases that match TRBD2. After removal of 0 bases from V and 4 bases from J, the junction contained 8 bases not matched to a gene. The CDR3 length is 17 residues. Germline values: CDR1 SGHNT, CDR2 YYREEE (reference sequence). CDR3 loop: CASSLGLAGGSGETQYF. As DNA, the CDR3 is TGTGCCAGCAGCTTGGGGTTAGCGGGGGGGTCAGGAGAGACCCAGTACTTC.

The rearrangement uses TRBV19 and TRBJ1-1, with TRBD1 matching over 8 bases. This CDR3 region has 12 residues. In germline, CDR1 is LNHDA, CDR2 SQIVND (reference sequence). V lost 5 bases, J lost 7 bases, and 3 bases stayed unmatched. CDR3 amino acids: CASSVQGGEAFF. CDR3 in DNA: TGTGCCAGTAGTGTACAGGGGGGTGAAGCTTTCTTT.

V usage is TRBV5-4 and J usage is TRBJ1-2; the D gene is possibly TRBD1 (6 bases). Germline V gives CDR1 SGHNT, CDR2 YYREEE (reference sequence). This CDR3 comprises 15 residues. Trimming pared 0 bases from V and 3 bases from J, leaving 12 bases between. The CDR3 nucleotides read TGTGCCAGCAGCTTGGCCCCAGGGGCCGACTATGGCTACACCTTC. It yields the protein CASSLAPGADYGYTF.

The CDR3 is CASSEARSSSYNEQFF. CDR3 coding DNA: TGTGCCAGCAGTGAAGCGCGCTCTAGCTCCTACAATGAGCAGTTCTTC. The V gene is TRBV2, the J gene TRBJ2-1; D not certain. V was cut by 0 bases and J by 0 bases, with 9 bases left in between. The CDR3 sequence is 16 residues long. Germline V gene lookup returns CDR1 SNHLY and CDR2 FYNNEI.

The chain combines TRBV29-1 with TRBJ2-5; 9 bases are a match to TRBD1. This CDR3 has 13 amino acids. The V and J ends lost 7 bases and 0 bases, in that order; junction bases with no gene match: 3. The V gene's germline CDR1 is SQVTM and CDR2 ANQGSEA. The DNA of the CDR3 is TGCAGCGGGGACAGGGCGGACCAAGAGACCCAGTACTTC. Translated, it gives CSGDRADQETQYF. The full variable domain, its missing parts supplied by reference TRBV29-1 and TRBJ2-5, is SAVISQKPSRDICQRGTSLTIQCQVDSQVTMMFWYRQQPGQSLTLIATANQGSEATYESGFVIDKFPISRPNLTFSTLTVSNMSPEDSSIYLCSGDRADQETQYFGPGTRLLVL.

This clone was picked up a small number of times. The J gene is TRBJ1-1, the V gene TRBV18; 7 bases are a match to TRBD1. The CDR3 contains 11 residues. After removal of 3 bases from V and 14 bases from J, the junction contained 6 bases not matched to a gene. Germline loops: CDR1 KGHSH, CDR2 LQKENI. CDR3 residues: CASSPGTVSFF. CDR3 sequence (DNA): TGTGCCAGCTCACCGGGGACAGTTTCGTTCTTT.

The chain links TRBV27 to TRBJ1-2; D perhaps matches TRBD1 (6 bases). The CDR3 covers 13 residues. Trimming took off 4 bases at V and 6 bases at J, with 12 bases between the two ends. The germline V gene has CDR1 MNHEY and CDR2 SMNVEV (reference sequence). CDR3 nucleotide sequence: TGTGCCAGCAGTTCGGACAGTGCGGATGGCTACACCTTC. This gives the protein CASSSDSADGYTF.

The J gene is TRBJ1-6, the V gene TRBV15; 10 nucleotides agree with TRBD1. The CDR3 spans 16 residues. The germline V gene has CDR1 LNHNV and CDR2 YYDKDF (reference sequence). The ends lost 1 base at V and 8 bases at J; junction bases unmatched: 5. CDR3 amino acids: CATSRGPGTGDSPLHF. The CDR3, as DNA: TGTGCCACCAGCAGAGGCCCTGGGACAGGGGATTCACCCCTCCACTTT.

This chain uses TRBV30 with TRBJ1-1, with 10 bases that match TRBD1. CDR1 GTSNPN and CDR2 SVGIG come from the germline V gene (reference sequence). Germline trimming cut 4 bases from V and 7 bases from J; bases unmatched to any gene: 6. The CDR3 contains 13 residues. CDR3 sequence reads: CAWKGQGSGEAFF. In nucleotides, the CDR3 is TGTGCCTGGAAGGGACAGGGGTCCGGTGAAGCTTTCTTT.

This clone was counted a few times. CDR3 DNA sequence: TGTGCCAGCAGCCTACGGGGGGATTTCTCCTACGAGCAGTACTTC. Translation gives CASSLRGDFSYEQYF. V is TRBV7-9 and J is TRBJ2-7; 7 nucleotides match TRBD2. V dropped 5 bases and J dropped 0; count of bases not matched to a gene: 7. CDR1 is SEHNR and CDR2 is FQNEAQ in the germline V gene (reference sequence). CDR3 size: 15 residues.

V and J are TRBV27 and TRBJ2-1; 7 positions agree with TRBD2. The germline gives CDR1 MNHEY, CDR2 SMNVEV (reference sequence). This CDR3 is built from 14 residues. Unmatched junction bases numbered 8, after V lost 4 bases and J lost 8 bases. The CDR3 is CASSSGLLRDEQFF. For the CDR3, the DNA is TGTGCCAGCAGTTCGGGACTACTGCGGGATGAGCAGTTCTTC.

This clone has only a few counts. V usage is TRBV5-1 and J usage is TRBJ2-1; 9 positions agree with TRBD2. CDR1 and CDR2 from the germline V gene are SGHRS and YFSETQ. The CDR3 sequence is 14 residues long. Germline trimming cut 2 bases from V and 9 bases from J; bases unmatched to any gene: 6. As DNA, the CDR3 is TGCGCCAGCAGCTTAGCGCGGGAGGGCGGTGAGCAGTTCTTC. Its translation: CASSLAREGGEQFF.

V is TRBV6-1 and J is TRBJ2-7; a weak D match, TRBD1 (6 bases). The CDR3 consists of 13 residues. V lost 6 bases to trimming and J lost 0 bases, with 9 bases between them. The germline V gene encodes CDR1 MNHNS and CDR2 SASEGT. The CDR3 spells CASRGGSSYEQYF. The CDR3 coding sequence is TGTGCCAGCAGAGGGGGTAGCTCCTACGAGCAGTACTTC.

The chain couples TRBV20-1 to TRBJ2-7; D remains unclear. The length of the CDR3 is 11 residues. The V end was cut by 0 bases, the J end by 6 bases, with 6 bases between. CDR1 is DFQATT and CDR2 is SNEGSKA in the germline V gene (reference sequence). In DNA, the CDR3 is TGCAGTGCTAGAGATAAACTCGAGCAGTACTTC. The encoded protein is CSARDKLEQYF.

This clone was observed a handful of times. This chain connects TRBV6-5 to TRBJ1-2; 8 bases map to TRBD1. The V segment lost 0 bases and the J segment 2 bases; nucleotides outside the gene matches: 2. Germline V gene data show CDR1 as MNHEY and CDR2 as SVGAGI. The CDR3 runs 15 residues. Here the CDR3 reads CASSYSAGGNYGYTF. Here the CDR3 DNA reads TGTGCCAGCAGTTACTCCGCAGGGGGCAACTATGGCTACACCTTC.

This rearrangement joins TRBV11-2 to TRBJ2-7; D might be TRBD2 (5 bases). This CDR3 comprises 13 residues. Looked up from germline, CDR1 is SGHAT and CDR2 is FQNNGV. The V end was cut by 5 bases, the J end by 9 bases, with 17 bases between. The CDR3 DNA follows: TGTGCCAGCAGCCTACGCCGGGGAGTAACGCAGTACTTC. This gives the protein CASSLRRGVTQYF. The full variable domain, in which reference TRBV11-2 and TRBJ2-7 provide the parts outside the CDR3, is EAGVAQSPRYKIIEKRQSVAFWCNPISGHATLYWYQQILGQGPKLLIQFQNNGVVDDSQLPKDRFSAERLKGVDSTLKIQPAKLEDSAVYLCASSLRRGVTQYFGPGTRLTVT.

Note on this clone: The junction departs from the called germline gene at one end, perhaps through a read error. This chain joins TRBV5-1 and TRBJ1-1; possible D gene TRBD1, 6 bases. The CDR3 sequence is 13 residues long. CDR1 and CDR2 (germline): SGHRS, YFSETQ. CDR3 region: CASNSDRDTEAFF. CDR3 nucleotide sequence: TGCGCCAGCAATTCCGACCGGGACACGGAAGCTTTCTTT. The full variable domain, completed using reference TRBV5-1 and TRBJ1-1, is KAGVTQTPRYLIKTRGQQVTLSCSPISGHRSVSWYQQTPGQGLQFLFEYFSETQRNKGNFPGRFSGRQFSNSRSEMNVSTLELGDSALYLCASNSDRDTEAFFGQGTRLTVV.

Only a few counts were recorded for this clone. The V and J genes are TRBV18 and TRBJ1-5; TRBD1 matches 8 bases. The trim removed 6 bases at V and 9 bases at J, leaving 13 bases unmatched. The CDR3 spans 15 residues. Germline values: CDR1 KGHSH, CDR2 LQKENI. This CDR3 is CASSRTTGDDRPQHF. DNA for the CDR3: TGTGCCAGCTCCCGGACGACAGGGGACGATCGGCCCCAGCATTTT. Full variable domain (rest looked up from reference TRBV18 and TRBJ1-5): NAGVMQNPRHLVRRRGQEARLRCSPMKGHSHVYWYRQLPEEGLKFMVYLQKENIIDESGMPKERFSAEFPKEGPSILRIQQVVRGDSAAYFCASSRTTGDDRPQHFGDGTRLSIL.